What follows are 26 T cell receptor beta chains derived from one specimen sequenced in a study of blood T cell repertoires in COVID-19. Measured with immunoSEQ multiplex PCR; TCRdb has only the in-frame clones, and not every one. The repertoire consists of about 300,000 clones, with roughly nine tenths occurring once and the leading ten covering 1.5% to 2%. The sample comprised peripheral blood. Receptors originate from a woman aged 25 to 39 with COVID-19, enrolled during active disease.

The chain links TRBV2 to TRBJ1-2; weak D call: TRBD1 (5 bases). CDR1 SNHLY and CDR2 FYNNEI come from the germline V gene. The CDR3 has 12 residues. The V and J ends lost 7 bases and 2 bases respectively, with 8 bases between them. CDR3 bases: TGTGCCAGCACGACAGAAAACTATGGCTACACCTTC. Its translation is CASTTENYGYTF.

The rearrangement joins TRBV20-1 to TRBJ1-1; D gene uncertain. CDR3 length: 11 residues. Germline-derived CDR1 and CDR2 are DFQATT and SNEGSKA (reference sequence). Trimming took 2 bases from V and 5 from J, leaving 6 bases between them. CDR3: CSARTTTEAFF. The CDR3 DNA reads TGCAGTGCTAGAACCACTACTGAAGCTTTCTTT.

The chain is built from TRBV11-3 and TRBJ2-1; 7 bases align to TRBD1. The V segment lost 6 bases and the J segment 4 bases; nucleotides outside the gene matches: 12. The CDR3 contains 16 residues. Germline V gene lookup returns CDR1 SGHNT and CDR2 YENEEA. The DNA of the CDR3 is TGTGCCAGCAGGCTACATGGACAGGACGATTACAATGAGCAGTTCTTC. Translating gives CASRLHGQDDYNEQFF.

The chain uses TRBV4-3 and TRBJ1-6; D possibly corresponds to TRBD1 (5 bases). Germline V gene data show CDR1 as LGHNA and CDR2 as YSLEER. The CDR3 is 16 residues long. V dropped 0 bases and J dropped 7 bases, with 13 bases sitting between them. The CDR3 loop reads CASSQEGPAGNSPLHF. The CDR3 coding sequence is TGCGCCAGCAGCCAAGAGGGGCCAGCTGGGAATTCACCCCTCCACTTT.

This chain uses TRBV7-9 with TRBJ2-1, with 8 bases matching TRBD2. The ends lost 3 bases at V and 3 bases at J; junction bases unmatched: 7. The V gene's germline CDR1 is SEHNR and CDR2 FQNEAQ (reference sequence). This CDR3 comprises 16 residues. CDR3 nucleotide sequence: TGTGCCAGCAGCTTGATCGAGCGGGGGTTCTACAATGAGCAGTTCTTC. Translation gives CASSLIERGFYNEQFF.

The V gene is TRBV10-1, the J gene TRBJ1-1; TRBD1 is a possible D gene (5 bases). Germline values: CDR1 WNHNN, CDR2 SYGVQD (reference sequence). The CDR3 length is 13 residues. V lost 2 bases and J lost 5, with 9 bases in between. In DNA form, the CDR3 reads TGCGCCAGCAGTGAGCCGGGGGGAACTGAAGCTTTCTTT. This codes for CASSEPGGTEAFF.

The V call is TRBV30, the J call TRBJ2-3; TRBD2 matches at 10 bases. Germline CDR1 GTSNPN, CDR2 SVGIG (reference sequence). The CDR3 length is 16 residues. The trim removed 1 base at V and 2 bases at J, leaving 6 bases unmatched. The chain's CDR3 is CAWSAGLAVNTDTQYF. CDR3 coding DNA: TGTGCCTGGAGTGCAGGACTAGCGGTAAACACAGATACGCAGTATTTT.

The gene calls are TRBV6-2 or TRBV6-3 and TRBJ1-6, with a tentative D call TRBD1 (6 bases). Germline lookup yields CDR1 MNHEY and CDR2 SVGEGT. V gave up 6 bases and J gave up 9 bases, with 15 bases separating them. The CDR3 has 14 residues. In nucleotides, the CDR3 is TGTGCCAGCAGCGGGGACATGGATAGTTCACCCCTCCACTTT. Its translation is CASSGDMDSSPLHF.

The genes are TRBV20-1 and TRBJ2-1, with D unresolved. This CDR3 region has 11 residues. V lost 6 bases to trimming and J lost 10 bases, with 13 bases between them. Germline V lookup: CDR1 DFQATT, CDR2 SNEGSKA (reference sequence). The CDR3 coding sequence is TGCAGTGCCCTCTCCCCGGTCGAGCAGTTCTTC. It codes for CSALSPVEQFF.

The genes are TRBV7-2 and TRBJ2-4; 7 bases line up with TRBD1. After removal of 7 bases from V and 1 base from J, the junction contained 19 bases not matched to a gene. The CDR3 runs to 19 residues. Germline lookup yields CDR1 SGHTA and CDR2 FQGNSA. The CDR3 DNA is TGTGCCAGCACCAGACAGGGACCTAGGGTAGCTTGGGCCAAAAACATTCAGTACTTC. It translates to CASTRQGPRVAWAKNIQYF.

The V gene is TRBV5-6, the J gene TRBJ2-7, with TRBD2 as a possible D gene (6 bases). This CDR3 is 16 amino acids long. Germline V gene lookup returns CDR1 SGHDT and CDR2 YYEEEE. Trimming cost V 2 bases and J 1 base, with 16 bases left between them. The CDR3 DNA is TGTGCCAGCAGCTTACCCTACGGCGGGGTATCCTACGAGCAGTACTTC. This gives the protein CASSLPYGGVSYEQYF.

The CDR3 sequence is CASSLVGQWGTEAFF. CDR3 nucleotides: TGTGCCAGCAGCTTAGTAGGACAGTGGGGTACTGAAGCTTTCTTT. This chain uses TRBV7-8 with TRBJ1-1; possible D gene TRBD1, 6 bases. Trimming removed 1 base at V and 5 bases at J, with 14 bases between. Germline V CDR1 and CDR2: SGHVS, FQNEAQ. The CDR3 spans 15 residues.

The chain employs TRBV11-2 and TRBJ1-1, with 8 bases that match TRBD1. This CDR3 is 15 amino acids long. Germline CDR1 SGHAT, CDR2 FQNNGV. J was trimmed by 6 bases and V by 5 bases; bases with no gene match: 11. The CDR3: CASSPGQGGLAEAFF. CDR3 sequence (DNA): TGTGCCAGCAGCCCCGGACAGGGAGGGTTGGCTGAAGCTTTCTTT.

J is TRBJ1-2 and V is TRBV5-1, with D maybe TRBD1 (5 bases). Germline CDR1 SGHRS, CDR2 YFSETQ. The CDR3 runs 14 residues. Trimming stripped 0 bases from V and 8 bases from J, with 14 bases between. In nucleotides, the CDR3 is TGCGCCAGCAGCTTGGACGGGGGTGGAGTGGGCTACACCTTC. Its protein is CASSLDGGGVGYTF.

V is TRBV6-2 or TRBV6-3 and J is TRBJ2-6; TRBD1 aligns across 11 bases. Per the germline V gene, CDR1 is MNHEY and CDR2 is SVGEGT. V dropped 5 bases and J dropped 2; count of bases not matched to a gene: 5. The CDR3 runs to 17 residues. The CDR3 reads CASSNRDRGTGANVLTF. The CDR3 nucleotides are TGTGCCAGCAGTAACCGGGACAGGGGGACTGGGGCCAACGTCCTGACTTTC.

This chain connects TRBV9 to TRBJ1-3; a weak D match, TRBD1 (5 bases). The CDR3 runs 14 residues. Deletions cut 4 bases from V and 6 bases from J, with 14 bases between. Germline lookup yields CDR1 SGDLS and CDR2 YYNGEE. The CDR3 bases are TGTGCCAGCAGCATCATGGAAGGGGAAAACACCATATATTTT. Translation gives CASSIMEGENTIYF.

CDR3 in amino acids: CASSYTGVAGGYTF. CDR3 DNA: TGTGCCAGCAGTTACACGGGGGTGGCTGGTGGCTACACCTTC. The gene calls are TRBV6-5 and TRBJ1-2, with D perhaps matching TRBD1 (5 bases). The CDR3 consists of 14 residues. CDR1 MNHEY and CDR2 SVGAGI come from the germline V gene. Trimming left V 2 bases short and J 7 bases short, with 14 bases between.

The chain joins TRBV28 to TRBJ1-1; perhaps TRBD1 as D (5 bases). Germline CDR1 MDHEN, CDR2 SYDVKM. CDR3 length: 15 amino acids. Trimming removed 5 bases at V and 5 bases at J, with 18 bases between. In DNA, the CDR3 is TGTGCCAGCAGTAAGACGGATGCAAGGGGTACTGAAGCTTTCTTT. As protein: CASSKTDARGTEAFF.

This clone appeared a single time. This chain joins TRBV4-1 and TRBJ1-4, with D perhaps TRBD1 (5 bases). V shed 1 base and J shed 7 bases, with 13 bases lying between them. Germline values: CDR1 MGHRA, CDR2 YSYEKL. CDR3 length equals 15 residues. Written as DNA, the CDR3 is TGCGCCAGCAGCCAAGTTGGAGGGGTGCGTGAAAAACTGTTTTTT. Its translation: CASSQVGGVREKLFF.

The chain employs TRBV5-1 and TRBJ1-1; TRBD1 is a possible D gene (6 bases). Trimming removed 4 bases at V and 1 base at J, with 14 bases between. The CDR3 sequence is 15 residues long. Germline assignment: CDR1 SGHRS and CDR2 YFSETQ. The CDR3 DNA is TGCGCCAGCAGCCTTAGGGGGGGCTCGAACACTGAAGCTTTCTTT. This encodes CASSLRGGSNTEAFF.

The rearrangement joins TRBV5-8 to TRBJ1-1; D gene uncertain. CDR3 length: 12 amino acids. The germline V and J ends were trimmed by 0 bases and 4 bases, with 4 bases remaining between them. Germline CDR1 SGHTS, CDR2 YDEGEE. The chain's CDR3 is CASSLAVTEAFF. In DNA, the CDR3 is TGTGCCAGCAGCTTGGCGGTCACTGAAGCTTTCTTT.

The V gene is TRBV7-2, the J gene TRBJ2-7; D remains ambiguous. CDR1 is SGHTA, CDR2 FQGNSA, per germline. Trimming left V 4 bases short and J 0 bases short, with 10 bases between. The CDR3 consists of 14 residues. Here the CDR3 reads CASSYSFSSYEQYV. DNA of the CDR3: TGTGCCAGCAGCTACAGTTTTAGCTCCTACGAGCAGTACGTC.

The V call is TRBV6-5, the J call TRBJ2-1, with a possible D match to TRBD2 (5 bases). The V gene lost 6 bases and the J gene lost 0 bases, with 6 bases spanning the gap. Germline V CDR1 and CDR2: MNHEY, SVGAGI. The CDR3 extends over 13 amino acids. The CDR3, as DNA: TGTGCCAGCAGGGGGAGCTCCTACAATGAGCAGTTCTTC. Its protein is CASRGSSYNEQFF.

The CDR3 here is CASSSRLDNTDTQYF. The CDR3 DNA reads TGTGCCAGCAGCTCGCGACTAGACAACACAGATACGCAGTATTTT. V gene TRBV5-4 combines with J gene TRBJ2-3, with D perhaps matching TRBD2 (6 bases). Trimming took off 3 bases at V and 2 bases at J, with 13 bases between the two ends. This CDR3 region has 15 residues. The germline V gene encodes CDR1 SGHNT and CDR2 YYREEE (reference sequence).

This chain joins TRBV6-5 and TRBJ1-5, with a possible D match to TRBD1 (5 bases). The CDR3 runs to 14 residues. CDR1 is MNHEY, CDR2 SVGAGI, per germline. The V and J ends lost 8 bases and 2 bases respectively, with 13 bases between them. DNA for the CDR3: TGTGCCAGCGGGGCCTTCATGGGCAATCAGCCCCAGCATTTT. It encodes CASGAFMGNQPQHF.

This chain joins TRBV15 and TRBJ2-7; 8 positions match TRBD1. The J segment lost 1 base and the V segment lost 9 bases, leaving 5 bases of the junction unmatched. The CDR3 runs to 13 residues. CDR1 LNHNV and CDR2 YYDKDF come from the germline V gene (reference sequence). The CDR3 DNA reads TGTGCCACAGGTCGGGACAGGTCCTACGAGCAGTACGTC. Encoded protein: CATGRDRSYEQYV.